This T cell receptor beta chain was captured in a study of blood T cell repertoires in COVID-19. For the study at large: Sites in the United States, Italy and Spain provided acute and convalescent COVID-19 samples. T cells, B-cell-depleted T cells, or PBMCs provided the cDNA or gDNA that served as material.

Source study methods: Amplified reference gene primers provided the basis for estimating nucleated cell counts. Clones were sequenced by immunoSEQ multiplex PCR, and TCRdb holds only the in-frame ones, with some missing. V and J calls and clone size are copied from that table; D and trimming were computed from the DNA. The table records some 290,000 clones, nearly 90% of them present only once. This CDR3 is built from 18 residues. Germline V gene sequence: CDR1 LNHDA, CDR2 SQIVND (reference sequence). The V and J ends lost 0 bases and 2 bases, in that order; junction bases with no gene match: 11. Seattle's enrolled individuals joined amid active infection and were then monitored longitudinally.

The sample was peripheral blood. The gene calls are TRBV19 and TRBJ1-2; the match to TRBD1 covers 8 bases. This TCR was sampled from a woman in her thirties or forties with COVID-19, enrolled during active disease. CDR3: CASSIDLFQGTGNYGYTF. CDR3 in DNA: TGTGCCAGTAGTATAGATTTGTTCCAGGGGACAGGAAACTATGGCTACACCTTC.